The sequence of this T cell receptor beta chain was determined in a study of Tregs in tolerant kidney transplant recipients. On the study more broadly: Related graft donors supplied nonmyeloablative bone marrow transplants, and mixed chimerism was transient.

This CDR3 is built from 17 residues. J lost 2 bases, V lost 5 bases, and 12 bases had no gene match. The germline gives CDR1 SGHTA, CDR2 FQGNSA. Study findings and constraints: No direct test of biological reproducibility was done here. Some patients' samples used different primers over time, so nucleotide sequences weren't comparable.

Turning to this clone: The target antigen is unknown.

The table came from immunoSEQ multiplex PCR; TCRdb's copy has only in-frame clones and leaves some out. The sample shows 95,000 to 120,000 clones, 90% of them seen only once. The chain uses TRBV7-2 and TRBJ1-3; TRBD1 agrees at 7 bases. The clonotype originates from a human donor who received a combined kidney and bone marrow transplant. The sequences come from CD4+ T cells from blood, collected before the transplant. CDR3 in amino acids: CASSRVPTGETGNTIYF. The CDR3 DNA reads TGTGCCAGCAGCCGCGTCCCAACAGGGGAGACTGGAAACACCATATATTTT.